What follows are 20 T cell receptor beta chains derived from one specimen sequenced in a study of memory CD4+ T cells and cytomegalovirus serostatus. Single viable CD3+CD4+CD8-CD45RO+ cells were sorted as the memory CD4+ T cells. This table comes from immunoSEQ multiplex PCR, and its TCRdb copy is limited to in-frame clones, with some not included. The sample consists of 35,000 to 50,000 clones, approximately 80% of them appearing once. The sequencing input was memory CD4+ T cells from blood. These receptors all stem from an adult in good health and CMV-seronegative.

CDR3 in amino acids: CASSPTQGGYGYTF. DNA of the CDR3: TGTGCCAGCAGTCCTACCCAGGGAGGCTATGGCTACACCTTC. This chain links TRBV6-1 with TRBJ1-2; a weak D match, TRBD1 (5 bases). Trimming shortened V by 5 bases and J by 4 bases, and 14 bases separated the two germline ends. Germline CDR1 MNHNS, CDR2 SASEGT. This CDR3 has 14 amino acids.

The chain carries TRBV5-4 and TRBJ1-1, with 8 nucleotides matching TRBD1. This CDR3 is built from 15 residues. CDR1 is SGHNT and CDR2 is YYREEE in the germline V gene (reference sequence). With V trimmed by 4 bases and J by 4 bases, 9 bases remained unmatched. CDR3 sequence: CASSPSTGGSTEAFF. The CDR3 bases are TGTGCCAGCAGCCCCTCAACAGGGGGTTCCACTGAAGCTTTCTTT. Full variable domain (remainder filled in from reference TRBV5-4 and TRBJ1-1): ETGVTQSPTHLIKTRGQQVTLRCSSQSGHNTVSWYQQALGQGPQFIFQYYREEENGRGNFPPRFSGLQFPNYSSELNVNALELDDSALYLCASSPSTGGSTEAFFGQGTRLTVV.

This sequence joins TRBV7-2 and TRBJ1-1; D unclear. From germline, CDR1 is SGHTA and CDR2 FQGNSA. V shed 5 bases and J shed 0 bases, with 10 bases lying between them. The CDR3 contains 14 residues. CDR3 nucleotides: TGTGCCAGCAGCCCCCCGCCAGTGAACACTGAAGCTTTCTTT. The encoded protein is CASSPPPVNTEAFF.

With regard to this clone: The CDR3 does not close with the conserved phenylalanine or tryptophan, likely indicating a read error. Because the CDR3's place on the DNA is in doubt, the DNA is left out and the CDR3 is given as listed by TCRdb. CDR3 sequence: CASSEATGSRDPSR. This chain connects TRBV6-1 to TRBJ1-1. Germline-derived CDR1 and CDR2 are MNHNS and SASEGT. Counting both end residues, the CDR3 totals 14 amino acids.

The chain employs TRBV7-8 and TRBJ2-7, with a possible D match to TRBD2 (6 bases). The CDR3 runs 14 residues. Trimming pared 5 bases from V and 2 bases from J, leaving 13 bases between. Germline values: CDR1 SGHVS, CDR2 FQNEAQ. As DNA, the CDR3 is TGTGCCAGCAGCCGGCGGGACGGTGCCTACGAGCAGTACTTC. Amino acid sequence: CASSRRDGAYEQYF.

This sequence joins TRBV7-9 and TRBJ1-1; no clear D gene. Germline loops: CDR1 SEHNR, CDR2 FQNEAQ (reference sequence). V lost 2 bases, J lost 3 bases, and 13 bases lay in between. This CDR3 spans 15 amino acids. CDR3: CASSLFTDSHTEAFF. CDR3 in DNA: TGTGCCAGCAGCTTATTCACAGACTCCCACACTGAAGCTTTCTTT.

J is TRBJ1-2 and V is TRBV27; D unclear. Trimming pared 8 bases from V and 0 bases from J, leaving 16 bases between. Per germline, CDR1 MNHEY and CDR2 SMNVEV (reference sequence). The CDR3 loop spans 15 amino acids. The CDR3 region has the DNA TGTGCCAGCGGTTCTTTGGGGATAGCTAACTATGGCTACACCTTC. This sequence encodes CASGSLGIANYGYTF.

This clone was seen more than once but under ten times. This sequence joins TRBV5-1 and TRBJ2-7, with D possibly TRBD1 on 5 matching bases. V was trimmed by 4 bases and J by 3 bases, leaving 14 bases between them. Germline-derived CDR1 and CDR2 are SGHRS and YFSETQ. The CDR3 has 14 residues. The DNA of the CDR3 is TGCGCCAGCAGCCCGGTTGGGGCAAGCTACGAGCAGTACTTC. It translates to CASSPVGASYEQYF.

The rearrangement links TRBV18 to TRBJ2-7; 7 bases fit TRBD2. The V segment lost 3 bases and the J segment 5 bases; nucleotides outside the gene matches: 10. In germline, CDR1 is KGHSH, CDR2 LQKENI. The length of the CDR3 is 15 residues. CDR3 sequence: CASSPSTGGKNEQYF. The CDR3 DNA sequence: TGTGCCAGCTCACCTTCTACGGGGGGAAAAAACGAGCAGTACTTC.

Only one count was recorded for this clone. J is TRBJ2-2 and V is TRBV11-2; 7 nucleotides line up with TRBD1. Losses at the gene ends were 5 bases for V and 5 bases for J; bases not matched to a gene: 5. Germline CDR1 reads SGHAT; CDR2 reads FQNNGV. The CDR3 length is 14 residues. The CDR3 loop is CASSAGQVTGELFF. The CDR3 DNA sequence: TGTGCCAGCAGCGCCGGACAGGTGACCGGGGAGCTGTTTTTT.

The chain links TRBV4-1 to TRBJ1-1; the D is unclear. This CDR3 region has 13 residues. V lost 2 bases and J lost 0, with 4 bases in between. CDR1 is MGHRA, CDR2 YSYEKL, per germline. CDR3 coding DNA: TGCGCCAGCAGCCAACTGATGAACACTGAAGCTTTCTTT. This gives the protein CASSQLMNTEAFF.

V usage is TRBV19 and J usage is TRBJ1-5, with D uncertain. Trimming left V 3 bases short and J 3 bases short, with 9 bases between. There are 14 residues in the CDR3. CDR1 and CDR2 (germline): LNHDA, SQIVND (reference sequence). CDR3: CASSIQIDNQPQHF. The CDR3 DNA sequence: TGTGCCAGTAGTATTCAGATCGACAATCAGCCCCAGCATTTT. The variable domain in full, with the rest retrieved from reference TRBV19 and TRBJ1-5, is DGGITQSPKYLFRKEGQNVTLSCEQNLNHDAMYWYRQDPGQGLRLIYYSQIVNDFQKGDIAEGYSVSREKKESFPLTVTSAQKNPTAFYLCASSIQIDNQPQHFGDGTRLSIL.

This clone has just a few counts. The chain couples TRBV6-6 to TRBJ2-5, with D uncertain. Germline CDR1 reads MNHNY; CDR2 reads SVGAGI (reference sequence). Deletions cut 5 bases from V and 0 bases from J, with 7 bases between. The CDR3 is 13 residues long. The CDR3 protein is CASSRNYQETQYF. The CDR3 bases are TGTGCCAGCAGTAGGAACTACCAAGAGACCCAGTACTTC.

The chain has TRBV7-3 and TRBJ2-1, with 8 bases lining up with TRBD1. This CDR3 region has 17 residues. The ends lost 0 bases at V and 2 bases at J; junction bases unmatched: 6. From germline, CDR1 is SGHTA and CDR2 FQGTGA. The CDR3 reads CASSLTGGQVAYNEQFF. CDR3 nucleotide sequence: TGTGCCAGCAGCTTAACGGGGGGACAGGTTGCCTACAATGAGCAGTTCTTC.

The chain links TRBV6-6 to TRBJ2-2, with D hard to call. The CDR3 is 12 amino acids. Trimming stripped 7 bases from V and 6 bases from J, with 9 bases between. The germline gives CDR1 MNHNY, CDR2 SVGAGI (reference sequence). The CDR3 bases are TGTGCCAGCACCATAAAGGCCGGGGAGCTGTTTTTT. Its translation: CASTIKAGELFF.

This CDR3 reads CASSTRPWAQTQYF. The CDR3 region has the DNA TGTGCCAGCAGTACCCGACCGTGGGCCCAGACCCAGTACTTC. The chain couples TRBV28 to TRBJ2-5; D is uncertain. CDR1 and CDR2 (germline): MDHEN, SYDVKM. The length of the CDR3 is 14 residues. Trimming pared 5 bases from V and 6 bases from J, leaving 16 bases between.

V gene TRBV19 combines with J gene TRBJ1-5; maybe TRBD1 (5 bases). V was pared by 4 bases and J by 8 bases, with 12 bases between. Germline V gene sequence: CDR1 LNHDA, CDR2 SQIVND (reference sequence). The CDR3 spans 13 residues. The CDR3 sequence is CASSRASGEPQHF. The CDR3 nucleotides read TGTGCCAGTAGTAGGGCCTCGGGGGAGCCCCAGCATTTT.

The chain is built from TRBV19 and TRBJ1-5; D uncertain. In germline, CDR1 is LNHDA, CDR2 SQIVND (reference sequence). Between the trimmed V and J ends, which lost 4 bases and 5 bases, there was a span of 9 bases. The CDR3 is made up of 13 amino acids. The CDR3: CASSRGFDQPQHF. CDR3 bases: TGTGCCAGTAGTAGGGGATTCGATCAGCCCCAGCATTTT.

This clone was seen a handful of times. The chain has TRBV7-6 and TRBJ2-2; 8 bases agree with TRBD2. V shed 5 bases, J shed 5 bases, and the junction held 10 bases outside the gene matches. Germline CDR1 SGHVS, CDR2 FNYEAQ. The CDR3 contains 16 residues. The CDR3, as DNA: TGTGCCAGCAGCGCGCTGAGCGGGGGAGGGACCGGGGAGCTGTTTTTT. Its protein product is CASSALSGGGTGELFF.

In DNA, the CDR3 is TGCGCCAGCAGGGAGACTCTAGGCTATGGCTACACCTTC. Protein: CASRETLGYGYTF. The V gene is TRBV5-1, the J gene TRBJ1-2; D is unresolved. Germline values: CDR1 SGHRS, CDR2 YFSETQ. The CDR3 has 13 amino acids. Between the trimmed V and J ends, which lost 5 bases and 4 bases, there was a span of 12 bases.